These 32 T cell receptor beta chains came from one sample sequenced in a study of blood T cell repertoires in COVID-19. Here immunoSEQ multiplex PCR was the method, and the copy in TCRdb shows in-frame clones only, minus some. The data hold 250,000 to 350,000 clones, with around 82% observed a single time. The specimen sequenced was peripheral blood. The receptors were sampled from a woman aged 45-59 years with acute or convalescent COVID-19.

The chain uses TRBV5-6 and TRBJ2-3, with 8 bases lining up with TRBD2. J was trimmed by 2 bases and V by 4 bases; bases with no gene match: 6. This CDR3 spans 15 amino acids. Germline lookup yields CDR1 SGHDT and CDR2 YYEEEE. In DNA, the CDR3 is TGTGCCAGCAGCCAAACACTAGCGGACACAGATACGCAGTATTTT. Amino acid sequence: CASSQTLADTDTQYF.

This sequence joins TRBV5-5 and TRBJ1-2, with D tentatively TRBD1 (6 bases). Germline CDR1 reads SGHKS; CDR2 reads YYEKEE (reference sequence). CDR3 length: 15 amino acids. V was cut by 5 bases and J by 3 bases, with 17 bases left in between. CDR3 residues: CASRPGASGDYGYTF. The CDR3 DNA reads TGTGCCAGCAGGCCAGGAGCATCAGGGGACTATGGCTACACCTTC.

The rearrangement joins TRBV7-3 to TRBJ2-1, with D possibly matching TRBD2 (5 bases). CDR1 and CDR2 (germline): SGHTA, FQGTGA. With 5 bases removed from V and 3 bases from J, the gap between germline ends came to 14 bases. This CDR3 region has 15 residues. The CDR3 here is CASSRSADGYNEQFF. The CDR3 nucleotides are TGTGCCAGCAGCCGGTCAGCGGACGGCTACAATGAGCAGTTCTTC.

The table lists this clone with a few counts. This chain uses TRBV6-6 with TRBJ2-7, with a tentative D call TRBD1 (6 bases). The germline V and J ends were trimmed by 4 bases and 0 bases, with 13 bases remaining between them. The CDR3 loop spans 15 amino acids. Germline CDR1 and CDR2: MNHNY and SVGAGI (reference sequence). CDR3: CASSFGQLSSYEQYF. The CDR3 DNA sequence: TGTGCCAGCAGTTTCGGACAGCTGAGCTCCTACGAGCAGTACTTC.

The CDR3 bases are TGTGCCAGCAGTTCCACAGGGGATAGCCAGACCCAGTACTTC. Protein product: CASSSTGDSQTQYF. The J gene is TRBJ2-5, the V gene TRBV5-5, with 7 bases matching TRBD1. The CDR3 consists of 14 residues. CDR1 SGHKS and CDR2 YYEKEE come from the germline V gene (reference sequence). J gave up 6 bases and V 5 bases, and 10 bases lay outside the gene matches.

The rearrangement links TRBV11-2 to TRBJ1-3, with TRBD1 as a possible D gene (5 bases). Germline CDR1 reads SGHAT; CDR2 reads FQNNGV. The CDR3 loop spans 14 amino acids. V lost 4 bases and J 0 bases, leaving 7 bases between the germline ends. The CDR3 spells CASSSTVSGNTIYF. Written as DNA, the CDR3 is TGTGCCAGCAGCTCGACAGTCTCTGGAAACACCATATATTTT.

J is TRBJ1-4 and V is TRBV25-1; D not certain. CDR3 size: 15 residues. With 2 bases removed from V and 0 bases from J, the gap between germline ends came to 7 bases. Germline V gives CDR1 MGHDK, CDR2 SYGVNS. The CDR3 reads CASSERSATNEKLFF. DNA of the CDR3: TGTGCCAGCAGTGAACGGTCCGCAACTAATGAAAAACTGTTTTTT. Filled out from reference TRBV25-1 and TRBJ1-4, the complete variable domain reads EADIYQTPRYLVIGTGKKITLECSQTMGHDKMYWYQQDPGMELHLIHYSYGVNSTEKGDLSSESTVSRIRTEHFPLTLESARPSHTSQYLCASSERSATNEKLFFGSGTQLSVL.

DNA for the CDR3: TGCAGCGTTGAGGAGGGGCGCCGCCAGGGCTACACCTTC. Protein sequence: CSVEEGRRQGYTF. V is TRBV29-1 and J is TRBJ1-2, with D tentatively TRBD1 (5 bases). Germline V CDR1 and CDR2: SQVTM, ANQGSEA. CDR3 length equals 13 residues. V was clipped by 3 bases and J by 8 bases, with 16 bases between them.

The chain employs TRBV7-3 and TRBJ1-2; D is ambiguous. The V and J ends lost 1 base and 4 bases respectively, with 16 bases between them. From germline, CDR1 is SGHTA and CDR2 FQGTGA. The length of the CDR3 is 16 residues. The CDR3 reads CASSLIVRRDSYGYTF. CDR3 nucleotide sequence: TGTGCCAGCAGCTTAATAGTGCGGAGGGATTCCTATGGCTACACCTTC.

The chain is built from TRBV5-1 and TRBJ2-4; D gene ambiguous. V was clipped by 0 bases and J by 2 bases, with 6 bases between them. The CDR3 has 14 residues. The germline V gene encodes CDR1 SGHRS and CDR2 YFSETQ. In DNA, the CDR3 is TGCGCCAGCAGCTTGGGGCCGACCAAAAACATTCAGTACTTC. This translates into CASSLGPTKNIQYF.

The rearrangement joins TRBV7-8 to TRBJ1-3, with 10 bases lining up with TRBD1. The germline CDR1 and CDR2 sequences are SGHVS and FQNEAQ. CDR3 length: 16 amino acids. J gave up 0 bases and V 6 bases, and 5 bases lay outside the gene matches. CDR3 nucleotide sequence: TGTGCCAGCAGTCTGGACAGGGGGTTCTCTGGAAACACCATATATTTT. It codes for CASSLDRGFSGNTIYF. Variable domain in full (rest from reference TRBV7-8 and TRBJ1-3): GAGVSQSPRYKVAKRGQDVALRCDPISGHVSLFWYQQALGQGPEFLTYFQNEAQLDKSGLPSDRFFAERPEGSVSTLKIQRTQQEDSAVYLCASSLDRGFSGNTIYFGEGSWLTVV.

This clone was seen only once. The chain combines TRBV19 with TRBJ2-7; a weak D match, TRBD1 (5 bases). The CDR3 runs to 13 residues. Germline CDR1 reads LNHDA; CDR2 reads SQIVND (reference sequence). The V end lost 5 bases, the J end lost 4 bases, and 12 bases lay between the germline ends. CDR3: CASSEPGKYEQYF. CDR3 nucleotide sequence: TGTGCCAGTAGTGAGCCAGGGAAGTACGAGCAGTACTTC.

This chain joins TRBV18 and TRBJ1-5; D gene unclear. V lost 3 bases and J 4 bases, leaving 7 bases between the germline ends. The CDR3 has 13 residues. Germline V lookup: CDR1 KGHSH, CDR2 LQKENI. DNA for the CDR3: TGTGCCAGCTCACCCCTCTATAATCAGCCCCAGCATTTT. As protein: CASSPLYNQPQHF.

Here the CDR3 reads CASSLAGQTSGYQYF. DNA for the CDR3: TGTGCCAGCAGCTTAGCGGGACAGACTTCGGGGTACCAGTACTTC. The gene calls are TRBV7-2 and TRBJ2-5; 7 nucleotides match TRBD1. Losses at the gene ends were 0 bases for V and 10 bases for J; bases not matched to a gene: 11. This CDR3 has 15 residues. Germline V gene data show CDR1 as SGHTA and CDR2 as FQGNSA.

This rearrangement joins TRBV24-1 to TRBJ2-5; tentative D call: TRBD2 (5 bases). V was trimmed by 2 bases and J by 5 bases, leaving 20 bases between them. CDR1 and CDR2 from the germline V gene are KGHDR and SFDVKD. The CDR3 consists of 17 residues. Here the CDR3 DNA reads TGTGCCACCAGTGATTCGGGGATACAACTGGTGGGGGAGACCCAGTACTTC. Translated: CATSDSGIQLVGETQYF.

V is TRBV2 and J is TRBJ1-4, with a possible D match to TRBD1 (5 bases). The V gene's germline CDR1 is SNHLY and CDR2 FYNNEI. The length of the CDR3 is 14 residues. V lost 3 bases, J lost 3 bases, and 8 bases lay in between. CDR3 loop: CASSDVQANEKLFF. CDR3 nucleotide sequence: TGTGCCAGCAGTGATGTACAGGCTAATGAAAAACTGTTTTTT.

This sequence joins TRBV2 and TRBJ1-3; D unresolved. The CDR3 loop spans 14 amino acids. Germline values: CDR1 SNHLY, CDR2 FYNNEI. V was cut by 8 bases and J by 0 bases, with 11 bases left in between. Here the CDR3 reads CASVSSSSGNTIYF. In DNA, the CDR3 is TGTGCCAGCGTCTCTTCGAGCTCTGGAAACACCATATATTTT.

CDR3 coding DNA: TGTGCCAGCAGCCAACAGACAGGGGATTCTTCACCCCTCCACTTT. Its translation: CASSQQTGDSSPLHF. This chain connects TRBV4-2 to TRBJ1-6, with TRBD1 matching over 8 bases. This CDR3 region has 15 residues. The V gene end was trimmed by 2 bases and the J gene end by 9 bases; junction bases not matched to a gene: 6. Germline values: CDR1 LGHNA, CDR2 YNFKEQ.

V usage is TRBV18 and J usage is TRBJ1-3, with D possibly being TRBD1 (5 bases). Germline values: CDR1 KGHSH, CDR2 LQKENI. The CDR3 runs 15 residues. V was trimmed by 6 bases and J by 0 bases, leaving 12 bases between them. CDR3 sequence reads: CASSGLSASGNTIYF. The CDR3 coding sequence is TGTGCCAGCTCGGGACTGTCGGCCTCTGGAAACACCATATATTTT.

This clone came up a few times. This chain uses TRBV6-6 with TRBJ2-5; 7 bases match TRBD1. Unmatched junction bases numbered 5, after V lost 6 bases and J lost 4 bases. The CDR3 is made up of 13 amino acids. CDR1 is MNHNY and CDR2 is SVGAGI in the germline V gene (reference sequence). This chain's CDR3 is CASSKGALETQYF. Here the CDR3 DNA reads TGTGCCAGCAGCAAGGGGGCCTTAGAGACCCAGTACTTC.

This clone is a singleton in its sample. The chain carries TRBV7-8 and TRBJ2-1; tentative D call: TRBD2 (6 bases). The germline gives CDR1 SGHVS, CDR2 FQNEAQ. This CDR3 has 14 residues. Trimming took 4 bases from V and 9 from J, leaving 16 bases between them. CDR3 protein: CASSSSTPGGEQFF. For the CDR3, the DNA is TGTGCCAGCAGCTCCTCGACTCCCGGGGGTGAGCAGTTCTTC.

The J gene is TRBJ1-4, the V gene TRBV7-2; maybe TRBD1 (5 bases). The V gene lost 4 bases and the J gene lost 8 bases, with 14 bases spanning the gap. CDR1 and CDR2 (germline): SGHTA, FQGNSA. The CDR3 consists of 14 residues. CDR3 amino acids: CASSSTGPREKLFF. CDR3 coding DNA: TGTGCCAGCAGCTCCACAGGACCTAGGGAAAAACTGTTTTTT. The full variable domain, its missing parts supplied by reference TRBV7-2 and TRBJ1-4, is GAGVSQSPSNKVTEKGKDVELRCDPISGHTALYWYRQSLGQGLEFLIYFQGNSAPDKSGLPSDRFSAERTGGSVSTLTIQRTQQEDSAVYLCASSSTGPREKLFFGSGTQLSVL.

The rearrangement joins TRBV7-8 to TRBJ1-6; 8 nucleotides agree with TRBD1. V gave up 10 bases and J gave up 7 bases; unmatched junction bases: 6. Looked up from germline, CDR1 is SGHVS and CDR2 is FQNEAQ. CDR3 length: 13 amino acids. CDR3 in DNA: TGTGCCACCGGACAGGGTCAGAATTCACCCCTCCACTTT. It is translated as CATGQGQNSPLHF.

This CDR3 is CASSERTGASAYGYTF. The DNA of the CDR3 is TGTGCCAGCAGTGAGAGGACAGGGGCTTCGGCCTATGGCTACACCTTC. The chain joins TRBV2 to TRBJ1-2, with 9 bases lining up with TRBD1. This CDR3 contains 16 residues. The V and J ends lost 3 bases and 4 bases, in that order; junction bases with no gene match: 9. Germline CDR1 SNHLY, CDR2 FYNNEI.

This chain connects TRBV4-1 to TRBJ2-5; 7 nucleotides match TRBD1. V lost 1 base and J lost 4; bases outside the gene matches: 15. The CDR3 consists of 18 residues. Germline lookup yields CDR1 MGHRA and CDR2 YSYEKL. In DNA form, the CDR3 reads TGCGCCAGCAGCCAAGTGTCGGGCACAGGGGTGGTGAGAGAGACCCAGTACTTC. Its protein is CASSQVSGTGVVRETQYF.

This rearrangement joins TRBV24-1 to TRBJ2-7, with D perhaps matching TRBD2 (6 bases). The CDR3 has 17 amino acids. V lost 4 bases to trimming and J lost 7 bases, with 25 bases between them. CDR1 and CDR2 from the germline V gene are KGHDR and SFDVKD. CDR3 nucleotide sequence: TGTGCCACCAGTGAAAACTCTAGGGGAGGACTCTACGGAGAGCAGTACGTC. Translated, it gives CATSENSRGGLYGEQYV.

This chain joins TRBV6-2 or TRBV6-3 and TRBJ1-2, with D tentatively TRBD1 (5 bases). The V and J ends lost 6 bases and 3 bases respectively, with 14 bases between them. The CDR3 has 14 amino acids. From germline, CDR1 is MNHEY and CDR2 SVGEGT. The CDR3 bases are TGTGCCAGCAGCCGCGTAGGGGTGTACTATGGCTACACCTTC. It encodes CASSRVGVYYGYTF.

The chain recombines TRBV10-3 with TRBJ1-3; D is uncertain. Germline V gene sequence: CDR1 ENHRY, CDR2 SYGVKD. With 0 bases removed from V and 0 bases from J, the gap between germline ends came to 6 bases. This CDR3 region has 15 residues. CDR3 nucleotide sequence: TGTGCCATCAGTGAGTCGGGAGTCTCTGGAAACACCATATATTTT. Amino acid sequence: CAISESGVSGNTIYF.

CDR3: CASSLQGLNYGYTF. The CDR3, as DNA: TGTGCCAGCAGCTTACAGGGGCTAAACTATGGCTACACCTTC. The chain joins TRBV7-8 to TRBJ1-2, with D tentatively TRBD1 (6 bases). Germline V gene data show CDR1 as SGHVS and CDR2 as FQNEAQ. Trimming cost V 2 bases and J 2 bases, with 9 bases left between them. This CDR3 comprises 14 residues.

This sequence joins TRBV6-5 and TRBJ2-7; D is perhaps TRBD1 (5 bases). The CDR3 runs 12 residues. Germline values: CDR1 MNHEY, CDR2 SVGAGI. Trimming cost V 7 bases and J 4 bases, with 11 bases left between them. CDR3 DNA sequence: TGTGCCAGCAATCAGGGTGGATACGAGCAGTACGTC. Amino acid sequence: CASNQGGYEQYV.

The chain has TRBV5-4 and TRBJ2-1; 8 nucleotides line up with TRBD2. This CDR3 spans 17 amino acids. V trimming: 4 bases; J trimming: 6 bases; junction bases outside the gene matches: 15. Germline loops: CDR1 SGHNT, CDR2 YYREEE (reference sequence). The CDR3 here is CASSPTGAGGLLNEQFF. The CDR3, as DNA: TGTGCCAGCAGCCCAACCGGGGCGGGAGGTTTACTCAATGAGCAGTTCTTC. Full variable domain (outside the CDR3, taken from reference TRBV5-4 and TRBJ2-1): ETGVTQSPTHLIKTRGQQVTLRCSSQSGHNTVSWYQQALGQGPQFIFQYYREEENGRGNFPPRFSGLQFPNYSSELNVNALELDDSALYLCASSPTGAGGLLNEQFFGPGTRLTVL.

This chain uses TRBV11-3 with TRBJ2-1; 11 nucleotides agree with TRBD1. Germline V gives CDR1 SGHNT, CDR2 YENEEA. V lost 0 bases and J lost 7; bases outside the gene matches: 8. This CDR3 is built from 17 residues. As DNA, the CDR3 is TGTGCCAGCAGCTTAGAAGGGACAGGGGGAAGATGGAATGAGCAGTTCTTC. It translates to CASSLEGTGGRWNEQFF.